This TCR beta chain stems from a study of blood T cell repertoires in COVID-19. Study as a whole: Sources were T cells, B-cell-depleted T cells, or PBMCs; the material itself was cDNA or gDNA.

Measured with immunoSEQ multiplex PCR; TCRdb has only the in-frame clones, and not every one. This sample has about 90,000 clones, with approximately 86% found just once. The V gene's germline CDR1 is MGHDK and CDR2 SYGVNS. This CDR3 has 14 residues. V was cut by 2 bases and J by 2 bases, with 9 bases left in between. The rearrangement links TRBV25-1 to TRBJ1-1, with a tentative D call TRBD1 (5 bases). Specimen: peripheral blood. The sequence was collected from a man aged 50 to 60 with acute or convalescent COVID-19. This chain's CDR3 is CASSEMGQNTEAFF. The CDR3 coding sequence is TGTGCCAGCAGTGAAATGGGGCAAAACACTGAAGCTTTCTTT.